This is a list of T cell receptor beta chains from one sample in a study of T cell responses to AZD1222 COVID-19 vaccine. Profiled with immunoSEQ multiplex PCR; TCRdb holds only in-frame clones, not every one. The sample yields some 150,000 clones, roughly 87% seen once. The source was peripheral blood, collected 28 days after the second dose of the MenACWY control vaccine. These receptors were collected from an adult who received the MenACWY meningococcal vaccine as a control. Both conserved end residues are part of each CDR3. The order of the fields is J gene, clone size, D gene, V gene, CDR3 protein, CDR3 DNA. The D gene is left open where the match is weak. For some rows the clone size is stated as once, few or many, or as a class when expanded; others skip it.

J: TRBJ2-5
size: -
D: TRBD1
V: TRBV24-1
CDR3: CATSDRDRDDQETQYF
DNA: TGTGCCACCAGTGACCGGGACAGGGACGATCAGGAGACCCAGTACTTC

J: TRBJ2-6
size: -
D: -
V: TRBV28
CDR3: CASSLGRDSGANVLTF
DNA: TGTGCCAGCAGTCTCGGACGGGACTCTGGGGCCAACGTCCTGACTTTC

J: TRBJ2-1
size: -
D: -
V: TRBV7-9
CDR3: CASSLGGAGSSYNEQFF
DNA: TGTGCCAGCAGCTTAGGGGGCGCGGGCAGCTCCTACAATGAGCAGTTCTTC

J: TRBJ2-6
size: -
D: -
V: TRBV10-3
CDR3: CAISDFRASGANVLTF
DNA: TGTGCCATCAGTGATTTTAGGGCCTCTGGGGCCAACGTCCTGACTTTC

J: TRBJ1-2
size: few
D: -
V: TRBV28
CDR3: CASSLRQYYGYTF
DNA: TGTGCCAGCAGTCTGCGGCAGTACTATGGCTACACCTTC

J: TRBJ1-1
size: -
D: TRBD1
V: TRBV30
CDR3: CAWSHFRTGRPEAFF
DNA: TGTGCCTGGAGTCATTTCCGGACAGGGAGGCCTGAAGCTTTCTTT

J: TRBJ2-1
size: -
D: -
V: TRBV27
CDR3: CASSWPGANYNEQFF
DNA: TGTGCCAGCAGCTGGCCTGGGGCGAATTACAATGAGCAGTTCTTC

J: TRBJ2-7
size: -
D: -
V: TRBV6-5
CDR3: CASSPGFGNEQYF
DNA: TGTGCCAGCAGCCCGGGGTTCGGCAACGAGCAGTACTTC

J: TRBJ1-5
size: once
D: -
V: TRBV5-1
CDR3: CASSLDSGNQPQHF
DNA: TGCGCCAGCAGCTTGGACAGTGGTAATCAGCCCCAGCATTTT

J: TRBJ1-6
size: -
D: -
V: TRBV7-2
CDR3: CASSFQGHDSPLHF
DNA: TGTGCCAGCAGCTTCCAGGGACACGATTCACCCCTCCACTTT

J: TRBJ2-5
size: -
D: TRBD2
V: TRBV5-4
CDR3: CASSLAGTSLETQYF
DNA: TGTGCCAGCAGCTTGGCCGGGACTAGCCTTGAGACCCAGTACTTC

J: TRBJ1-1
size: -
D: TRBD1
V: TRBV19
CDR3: CASRDRQNTEAFF
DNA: TGTGCCAGCCGGGACAGGCAGAACACTGAAGCTTTCTTT

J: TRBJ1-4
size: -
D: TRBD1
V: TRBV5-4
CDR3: CASSGGTGKGEKLFF
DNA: TGTGCCAGCAGCGGAGGGACAGGGAAGGGCGAAAAACTGTTTTTT

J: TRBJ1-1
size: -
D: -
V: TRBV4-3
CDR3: CASSQDRPGTEAFF
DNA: TGCGCCAGCAGCCAAGACCGGCCGGGTACTGAAGCTTTCTTT

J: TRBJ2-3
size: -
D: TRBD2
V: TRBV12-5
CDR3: CASGLSLAGGVQYF
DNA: TGTGCTAGTGGTTTGAGTCTAGCGGGAGGGGTGCAGTATTTT

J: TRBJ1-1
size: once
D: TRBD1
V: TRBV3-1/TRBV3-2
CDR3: CASSYHGQGSAEAFF
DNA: TGTGCCAGCAGCTATCATGGACAGGGAAGCGCTGAAGCTTTCTTT

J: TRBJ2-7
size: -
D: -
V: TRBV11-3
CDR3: CASSPEGPGNYEQYF
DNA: TGTGCCAGCAGCCCCGAGGGCCCAGGGAACTACGAGCAGTACTTC

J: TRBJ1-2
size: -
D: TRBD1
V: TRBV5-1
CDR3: CASSLTGGQGNGYTF
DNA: TGCGCCAGCAGCTTGACAGGGGGACAGGGGAATGGCTACACCTTC

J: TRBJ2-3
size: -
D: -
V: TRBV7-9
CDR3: CASSLSGASIADTQYF
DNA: TGTGCCAGCAGCTTAAGCGGAGCTTCTATTGCAGATACGCAGTATTTT

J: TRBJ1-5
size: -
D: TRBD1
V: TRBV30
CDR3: CAWSFGTGINQPQHF
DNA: TGTGCCTGGAGTTTCGGGACAGGGATTAATCAGCCCCAGCATTTT

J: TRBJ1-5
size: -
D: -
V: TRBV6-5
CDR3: CASSPSNQPQHF
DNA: TGTGCCAGCAGTCCAAGTAATCAGCCCCAGCATTTT

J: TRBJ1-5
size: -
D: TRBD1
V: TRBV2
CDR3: CASRGTGDQPQHF
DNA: TGTGCCAGCAGAGGGACAGGGGATCAGCCCCAGCATTTT

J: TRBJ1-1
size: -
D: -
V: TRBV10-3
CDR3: CATRYMNTEAFF
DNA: TGTGCCACCCGATACATGAACACTGAAGCTTTCTTT

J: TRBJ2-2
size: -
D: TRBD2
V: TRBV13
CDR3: CASSPGTSGEANTGELFF
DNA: TGTGCCAGCAGCCCCGGGACTAGCGGCGAGGCGAACACCGGGGAGCTGTTTTTT

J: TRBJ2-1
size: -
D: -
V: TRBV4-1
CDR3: CASSQRGNEQFF
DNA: TGCGCCAGCAGCCAAAGGGGTAATGAGCAGTTCTTC

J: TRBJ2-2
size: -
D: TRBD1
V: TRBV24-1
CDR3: CATRPGQGNTGELFF
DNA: TGTGCCACCAGACCGGGACAGGGGAACACCGGGGAGCTGTTTTTT

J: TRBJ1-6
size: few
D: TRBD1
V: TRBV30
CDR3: CAWSAGTVVSPLHF
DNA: TGTGCCTGGAGTGCTGGGACAGTAGTATCACCCCTCCACTTT

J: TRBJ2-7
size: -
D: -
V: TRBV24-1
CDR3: CATSEGSNWYF
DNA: TGTGCCACCAGTGAAGGGTCCAACTGGTACTTC

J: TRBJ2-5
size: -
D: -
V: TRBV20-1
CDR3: CSAWTKETQYF
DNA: TGCAGTGCCTGGACGAAAGAGACCCAGTACTTC

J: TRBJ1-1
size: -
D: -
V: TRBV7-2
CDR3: CASSLARVVAEAFF
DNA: TGTGCCAGCAGCTTAGCAAGGGTAGTAGCTGAAGCTTTCTTT

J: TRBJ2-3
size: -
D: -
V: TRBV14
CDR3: CASSQDWAGGGDTQYF
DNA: TGTGCCAGCAGCCAAGATTGGGCAGGTGGAGGGGATACGCAGTATTTT

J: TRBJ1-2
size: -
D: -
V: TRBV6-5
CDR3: CASSYSRPFYGYTF
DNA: TGTGCCAGCAGTTACTCGCGCCCCTTCTATGGCTACACCTTC

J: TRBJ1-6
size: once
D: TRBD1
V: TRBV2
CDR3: CARTLQGTNSPLHF
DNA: TGTGCCAGAACACTACAGGGGACCAATTCACCCCTCCACTTT

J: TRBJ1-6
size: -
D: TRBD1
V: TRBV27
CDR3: CASTLWTGAEEGSPLHF
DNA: TGTGCCAGCACCCTCTGGACAGGGGCCGAGGAAGGGTCACCCCTCCACTTT

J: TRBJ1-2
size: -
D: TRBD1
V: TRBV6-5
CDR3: CASRTRQGGGYGYTF
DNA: TGTGCCAGCAGGACGAGACAGGGGGGAGGATATGGCTACACCTTC

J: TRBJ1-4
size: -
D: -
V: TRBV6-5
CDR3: CASALTADNEKLFF
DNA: TGTGCCAGCGCTTTGACAGCCGATAATGAAAAACTGTTTTTT

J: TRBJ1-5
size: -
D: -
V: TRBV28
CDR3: CASSLGHPSDQPQHF
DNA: TGTGCCAGCAGTTTAGGACACCCATCGGATCAGCCCCAGCATTTT

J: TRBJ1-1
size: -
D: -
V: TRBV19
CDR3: CASNENTEAFF
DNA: TGTGCCAGTAACGAGAACACTGAAGCTTTCTTT

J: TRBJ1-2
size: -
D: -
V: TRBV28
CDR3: CASSPWGGGRGGGYTF
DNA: TGTGCCAGCAGCCCCTGGGGGGGAGGCAGGGGAGGCGGCTACACCTTC

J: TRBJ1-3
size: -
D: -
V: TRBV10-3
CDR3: CAISEGGRSGNTIYF
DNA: TGTGCCATCAGTGAGGGTGGTCGCTCTGGAAACACCATATATTTT

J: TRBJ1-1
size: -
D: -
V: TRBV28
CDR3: CASRLLAGEAFF
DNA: TGTGCCAGCAGGTTGTTGGCCGGTGAAGCTTTCTTT

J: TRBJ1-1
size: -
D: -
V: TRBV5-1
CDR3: CASSLGVRENTEAFF
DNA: TGCGCCAGCAGCTTGGGGGTTAGGGAGAACACTGAAGCTTTCTTT

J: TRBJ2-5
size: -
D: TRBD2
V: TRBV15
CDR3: CATSWTSGTQYF
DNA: TGTGCCACCAGCTGGACTAGCGGGACCCAGTACTTC

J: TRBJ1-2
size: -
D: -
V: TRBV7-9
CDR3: CASSRSVHGYTF
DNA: TGTGCCAGCAGCCGATCGGTCCATGGCTACACCTTC

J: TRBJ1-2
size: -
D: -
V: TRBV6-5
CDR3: CASNRHQANYGYTF
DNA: TGTGCCAGCAACAGACACCAGGCTAACTATGGCTACACCTTC

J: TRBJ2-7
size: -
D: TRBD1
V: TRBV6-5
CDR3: CASSHRDSHEQYF
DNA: TGTGCCAGCAGCCACCGGGACAGCCACGAGCAGTACTTC